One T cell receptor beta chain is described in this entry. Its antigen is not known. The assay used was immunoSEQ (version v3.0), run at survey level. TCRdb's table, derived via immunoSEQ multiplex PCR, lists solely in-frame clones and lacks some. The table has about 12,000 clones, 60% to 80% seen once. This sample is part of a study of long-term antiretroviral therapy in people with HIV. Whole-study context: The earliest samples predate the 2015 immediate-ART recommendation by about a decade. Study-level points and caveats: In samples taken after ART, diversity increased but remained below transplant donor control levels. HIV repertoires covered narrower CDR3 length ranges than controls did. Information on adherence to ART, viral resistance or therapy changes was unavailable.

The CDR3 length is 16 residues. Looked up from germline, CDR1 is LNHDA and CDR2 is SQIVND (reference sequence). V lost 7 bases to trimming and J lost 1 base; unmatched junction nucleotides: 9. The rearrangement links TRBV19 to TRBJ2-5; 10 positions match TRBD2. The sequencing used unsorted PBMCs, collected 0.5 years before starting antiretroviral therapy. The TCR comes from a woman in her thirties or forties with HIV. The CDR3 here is CASKGYSGGTQETQYF. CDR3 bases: TGTGCCAGTAAGGGGTATAGCGGGGGGACCCAAGAGACCCAGTACTTC.